This T cell receptor (beta chain) is drawn from a study of T cell repertoires in cytomegalovirus infection. Germline V gene lookup returns CDR1 MNHNS and CDR2 SASEGT. The CDR3 has 15 amino acids. V lost 5 bases to trimming and J lost 0 bases, with 11 bases between them. Turning to this clonotype: The antigen is not known.

TCRdb reanalysed the reads using MiXCR and keeps one entry per CDR3 protein. The table has roughly 920,000 distinct CDR3 sequences, approximately 33% seen once. The sequence was obtained from a human donor in good health (CMV status not recorded). Some clones in this sample may be carry-over from other donors' samples. The chain carries TRBV6-1 and TRBJ1-5; D ambiguous. This specimen consisted of cultured CD8+ T cells from PBMCs, obtained from culture after CMV antigen stimulation. CDR3 amino acids: CASSIGGLSNQPQHF. DNA for the CDR3: TGTGCCAGCAGTATCGGAGGCCTTAGCAATCAGCCCCAGCATTTT.